The 25 T cell receptor beta chains reported below all come from one sample, sequenced in a study of blood T cell repertoires in COVID-19. Assay used: immunoSEQ multiplex PCR; TCRdb lists only in-frame clones, some missing. The repertoire holds 120,000 or so clones, with about 85% as singletons. Sequenced input: peripheral blood. The receptors stem from a man of 80 years or more with active or convalescent COVID-19.

The chain links TRBV7-8 to TRBJ1-5, with D unresolved. Looked up from germline, CDR1 is SGHVS and CDR2 is FQNEAQ. The CDR3 is made up of 16 amino acids. V lost 1 base and J 4 bases, leaving 14 bases between the germline ends. DNA of the CDR3: TGTGCCAGCAGCTTAGGGTCCGGTAATCTTAATCAGCCCCAGCATTTT. This encodes CASSLGSGNLNQPQHF.

CDR3 protein: CASSSLGQGASPLHF. Here the CDR3 DNA reads TGTGCCAGTAGTAGCTTGGGACAGGGGGCTTCACCCCTCCACTTT. The chain is built from TRBV19 and TRBJ1-6, with TRBD1 matching 12 bases. Looked up from germline, CDR1 is LNHDA and CDR2 is SQIVND (reference sequence). The length of the CDR3 is 15 residues. The V gene end was trimmed by 4 bases and the J gene end by 9 bases; junction bases not matched to a gene: 4.

The chain has TRBV7-2 and TRBJ1-5, with D tentatively TRBD1 (6 bases). The germline CDR1 and CDR2 sequences are SGHTA and FQGNSA. The CDR3 covers 14 residues. Trimming removed 3 bases from V and 9 bases from J, with 15 bases in between. The CDR3 region has the DNA TGTGCCAGCAGCTTGGACTCAGGGGATCGGCCCCAGCATTTT. Amino acids: CASSLDSGDRPQHF.

V usage is TRBV11-2 and J usage is TRBJ2-5; 7 bases fit TRBD2. V lost 4 bases and J lost 1; bases outside the gene matches: 6. Germline values: CDR1 SGHAT, CDR2 FQNNGV. The CDR3 is 15 residues long. The CDR3 DNA reads TGTGCCAGCAGCTACGGGACTACTGGCCAAGAGACCCAGTACTTC. Translation gives CASSYGTTGQETQYF. Filled out from reference TRBV11-2 and TRBJ2-5, the complete variable domain reads EAGVAQSPRYKIIEKRQSVAFWCNPISGHATLYWYQQILGQGPKLLIQFQNNGVVDDSQLPKDRFSAERLKGVDSTLKIQPAKLEDSAVYLCASSYGTTGQETQYFGPGTRLLVL.

This rearrangement joins TRBV28 to TRBJ1-2; 12 bases fit TRBD1. This CDR3 is built from 19 residues. In germline, CDR1 is MDHEN, CDR2 SYDVKM. V lost 1 base and J lost 1; bases outside the gene matches: 10. The CDR3 region is CASSLFTGTGGAYNYGYTF. The CDR3 DNA reads TGTGCCAGCAGTTTATTTACCGGGACAGGGGGCGCATATAACTATGGCTACACCTTC.

The chain recombines TRBV11-2 with TRBJ2-3, with TRBD2 as a possible D gene (6 bases). V dropped 0 bases and J dropped 6 bases, with 13 bases sitting between them. The CDR3 has 15 residues. Germline-derived CDR1 and CDR2 are SGHAT and FQNNGV. In DNA, the CDR3 is TGTGCCAGCAGCTTAGAGTACGGGAGTGGCGATACGCAGTATTTT. Its translation is CASSLEYGSGDTQYF.

V usage is TRBV6-5 and J usage is TRBJ2-7; tentative D call: TRBD2 (5 bases). Germline V gene data show CDR1 as MNHEY and CDR2 as SVGAGI. The CDR3 is 15 residues long. V dropped 5 bases and J dropped 3 bases, with 17 bases sitting between them. The CDR3 region is CASSPRSGGNYEQYF. Written as DNA, the CDR3 is TGTGCCAGCAGTCCCCGGAGCGGCGGAAACTACGAGCAGTACTTC.

This chain joins TRBV9 and TRBJ2-1; 10 bases fit TRBD2. The CDR3 totals 15 residues. The V segment lost 3 bases and the J segment 5 bases; nucleotides outside the gene matches: 5. Germline lookup yields CDR1 SGDLS and CDR2 YYNGEE. The CDR3 region has the DNA TGTGCCAGCAGCGAACTAGCGGGAAACAACAATGAGCAGTTCTTC. As protein: CASSELAGNNNEQFF.

The CDR3 spells CASSPLQGGSYEQYF. CDR3 in DNA: TGTGCCAGCTCACCACTCCAGGGAGGTTCCTACGAGCAGTACTTC. This chain connects TRBV18 to TRBJ2-7, with a possible D match to TRBD2 (6 bases). The germline V gene encodes CDR1 KGHSH and CDR2 LQKENI. V lost 1 base and J 1 base, leaving 11 bases between the germline ends. The CDR3 contains 15 residues.

This chain links TRBV29-1 with TRBJ2-1; D is perhaps TRBD2 (6 bases). V was shortened by 4 bases and J by 3 bases, with 10 bases between the two germline ends. The germline V gene has CDR1 SQVTM and CDR2 ANQGSEA. The CDR3 loop spans 13 amino acids. CDR3 sequence reads: CSVVRTIYNEQFF. CDR3 bases: TGCAGCGTTGTTAGGACTATCTACAATGAGCAGTTCTTC.

This chain connects TRBV6-6 to TRBJ2-3; 7 bases agree with TRBD1. This CDR3 region has 14 residues. Germline-derived CDR1 and CDR2 are MNHNY and SVGAGI (reference sequence). Trimming at V came to 9 bases and at J to 2 bases, leaving 8 bases not matched to a gene. The CDR3 here is CASARDRTTDTQYF. CDR3 coding DNA: TGTGCCAGTGCACGGGACAGAACCACAGATACGCAGTATTTT.

V is TRBV19 and J is TRBJ1-5, with a weak D call TRBD1 (6 bases). The germline V gene encodes CDR1 LNHDA and CDR2 SQIVND (reference sequence). The germline V and J ends were trimmed by 7 bases and 4 bases, with 26 bases remaining between them. The CDR3 extends over 18 amino acids. Here the CDR3 reads CASTMNDNHGTQNQPQHF. CDR3 DNA sequence: TGTGCCAGTACCATGAATGATAACCACGGGACACAAAATCAGCCCCAGCATTTT.

The chain couples TRBV3-1 (or the pseudogene TRBV3-2) to TRBJ2-7; 10 bases map to TRBD2. Germline CDR1 is LGHDT and CDR2 is YNNKEL (reference sequence). The CDR3 sequence is 15 residues long. V shed 4 bases, J shed 0 bases, and the junction held 3 bases outside the gene matches. The CDR3 reads CASSLGLADSYEQYF. CDR3 nucleotides: TGTGCCAGCAGCCTCGGACTAGCGGACTCCTACGAGCAGTACTTC.

The chain employs TRBV5-1 and TRBJ2-5; weak D call: TRBD2 (5 bases). The CDR3 sequence is 14 residues long. With 1 base removed from V and 1 base from J, the gap between germline ends came to 8 bases. Looked up from germline, CDR1 is SGHRS and CDR2 is YFSETQ. CDR3 protein: CASSLSGSQETQYF. In DNA form, the CDR3 reads TGCGCCAGCAGCTTGTCGGGGTCCCAAGAGACCCAGTACTTC.

J is TRBJ1-6 and V is TRBV5-6; D call uncertain. Germline CDR1 is SGHDT and CDR2 is YYEEEE. This CDR3 has 14 amino acids. V lost 0 bases to trimming and J lost 8 bases, with 9 bases between them. In DNA, the CDR3 is TGTGCCAGCAGCTTGGTTGGGAGAGATTCACCCCTCCACTTT. It is translated as CASSLVGRDSPLHF.

The rearrangement uses TRBV6-6 and TRBJ2-7; no clear D gene. The germline V gene has CDR1 MNHNY and CDR2 SVGAGI (reference sequence). V was cut by 3 bases and J by 6 bases, with 9 bases left in between. This CDR3 comprises 12 residues. CDR3 DNA: TGTGCCAGCAGTTATCAGGTTGGCGAGCAGTACTTC. It translates to CASSYQVGEQYF.

With regard to this clone: A much larger clone lies a single base off, so this may be a read error. The gene calls are TRBV9 and TRBJ1-1; 10 bases map to TRBD1. CDR3 size: 14 residues. Unmatched junction bases numbered 0, after V lost 0 bases and J lost 4 bases. Germline V lookup: CDR1 SGDLS, CDR2 YYNGEE. CDR3 in amino acids: CASSVGTGGTEAFF. The CDR3 DNA is TGTGCCAGCAGCGTAGGGACAGGGGGCACTGAAGCTTTCTTT.

This chain joins TRBV6-6 and TRBJ2-3; a weak D match, TRBD2 (6 bases). The CDR3 extends over 16 amino acids. With 0 bases removed from V and 6 bases from J, the gap between germline ends came to 16 bases. Germline values: CDR1 MNHNY, CDR2 SVGAGI (reference sequence). The CDR3: CASSYSVGGGPDTQYF. The CDR3 DNA sequence: TGTGCCAGCAGTTACTCAGTTGGGGGAGGTCCCGATACGCAGTATTTT.

This chain joins TRBV9 and TRBJ2-1, with D hard to call. V lost 0 bases and J lost 5, with 9 bases in between. Per the germline V gene, CDR1 is SGDLS and CDR2 is YYNGEE. The CDR3 loop spans 14 amino acids. The CDR3 coding sequence is TGTGCCAGCAGCGTAGGCTGGGCTGACAATGAGCAGTTCTTC. It is translated as CASSVGWADNEQFF.

The chain joins TRBV30 to TRBJ1-2; D is ambiguous. The CDR3 spans 14 residues. Trimming took 3 bases from V and 4 from J, leaving 15 bases between them. CDR1 and CDR2 (germline): GTSNPN, SVGIG (reference sequence). The CDR3 loop is CAWRGANRAYGYTF. CDR3 nucleotides: TGTGCCTGGAGGGGCGCAAACAGAGCCTATGGCTACACCTTC.

The rearrangement joins TRBV30 to TRBJ1-6, with unresolved D. CDR3 length: 19 amino acids. V was trimmed by 0 bases and J by 0 bases, leaving 18 bases between them. Germline CDR1 reads GTSNPN; CDR2 reads SVGIG (reference sequence). CDR3 sequence (DNA): TGTGCCTGGAGTGTACTGCCATGGCGGTCGAGCTCCTATAATTCACCCCTCCACTTT. Protein: CAWSVLPWRSSSYNSPLHF.

In DNA form, the CDR3 reads TGTGCCAGCTCGATAACAGGGGGCAACACTGAAGCTTTCTTT. Translation: CASSITGGNTEAFF. This chain uses TRBV11-1 with TRBJ1-1; TRBD1 agrees at 9 bases. V gave up 8 bases and J gave up 2 bases; unmatched junction bases: 6. The CDR3 covers 14 residues. Germline CDR1 is SGHAT and CDR2 is FQDESV (reference sequence).

This clone was observed a handful of times. This chain joins TRBV5-1 and TRBJ2-1, with 8 positions matching TRBD2. CDR3 size: 16 residues. V shed 0 bases, J shed 2 bases, and the junction held 4 bases outside the gene matches. Germline CDR1 reads SGHRS; CDR2 reads YFSETQ. As DNA, the CDR3 is TGCGCCAGCAGCTTGGTCGGGGGGGCCCCCTACAATGAGCAGTTCTTC. This codes for CASSLVGGAPYNEQFF.

This chain connects TRBV6-5 to TRBJ1-1, with D hard to call. V lost 5 bases to trimming and J lost 3 bases, with 10 bases between them. Germline values: CDR1 MNHEY, CDR2 SVGAGI. The CDR3 is 13 amino acids. The DNA for the CDR3 is TGTGCCAGCAGTCCCGCCAGTTACACTGAAGCTTTCTTT. It encodes CASSPASYTEAFF.

J is TRBJ2-7 and V is TRBV21-1; TRBD2, the table's D call, lacks a check against the DNA. TRBV21-1 is assigned pseudogene status. The CDR3 is 15 residues long. CDR3 nucleotide sequence: TGTGCCAGCAGCAATAAGAGCTCCCCCTCCTACGAGCAGTACTTC. Protein sequence: CASSNKSSPSYEQYF.